The next 6 T cell receptor beta chains were all read from a single sample in a study of OX40 agonist ivuxolimab in advanced cancers. TCRdb keeps only in-frame clones here, not all; method: immunoSEQ multiplex PCR. Among tens of thousands of clones listed, approximately 90% were seen once. The source was CD4+ or CD8+ T cells sorted from blood, collected in a trial of the OX40 agonist ivuxolimab. The receptors come from an adult with an advanced solid tumor such as melanoma, head and neck, liver or kidney cancer.

The gene calls are TRBV5-6 and TRBJ2-1; 7 bases line up with TRBD2. This CDR3 contains 14 residues. V lost 4 bases to trimming and J lost 5 bases; unmatched junction nucleotides: 6. The germline V gene encodes CDR1 SGHDT and CDR2 YYEEEE. In DNA form, the CDR3 reads TGTGCCAGCAGCACCGGGGCGGGGGACAATGAGCAGTTCTTC. Amino acids: CASSTGAGDNEQFF.

The chain carries TRBV27 and TRBJ2-7, with a weak D call TRBD2 (6 bases). The V gene's germline CDR1 is MNHEY and CDR2 SMNVEV (reference sequence). Trimming left V 5 bases short and J 2 bases short, with 10 bases between. The CDR3 sequence is 13 residues long. CDR3 nucleotide sequence: TGTGCCAGCAGTCTTCCGGGGGCCTACGAGCAGTACTTC. Translated, it gives CASSLPGAYEQYF.

The rearrangement uses TRBV30 and TRBJ2-7, with a weak D call TRBD2 (7 bases). Germline V gene data show CDR1 as GTSNPN and CDR2 as SVGIG (reference sequence). Trimming pared 0 bases from V and 1 base from J, leaving 13 bases between. The CDR3 runs to 15 residues. CDR3 protein: CAWSVGGSGSYEQYF. The CDR3, as DNA: TGTGCCTGGAGTGTAGGGGGTAGCGGGTCCTACGAGCAGTACTTC.

The chain links TRBV5-4 to TRBJ2-7, with D uncertain. Trimming stripped 5 bases from V and 2 bases from J, with 8 bases between. Germline CDR1 and CDR2: SGHNT and YYREEE (reference sequence). The CDR3 has 12 amino acids. CDR3 nucleotide sequence: TGTGCCAGCAGTACAGTTCCCTACGAGCAGTACTTC. It encodes CASSTVPYEQYF.

The chain uses TRBV13 and TRBJ2-7, with TRBD2 matching over 13 bases. This CDR3 contains 17 residues. Germline CDR1 is PRHDT and CDR2 is FYEKMQ (reference sequence). Trimming took 5 bases from V and 0 from J; bases not matched to a gene: 7. CDR3 in DNA: TGTGCCAGCAGCGGACTAGCGGGAGCCGAAATCTCCTACGAGCAGTACTTC. Encoded protein: CASSGLAGAEISYEQYF.

The J gene is TRBJ1-5, the V gene TRBV7-6, with 8 nucleotides matching TRBD1. Germline lookup yields CDR1 SGHVS and CDR2 FNYEAQ. CDR3 length equals 15 residues. The V segment lost 5 bases and the J segment 6 bases; nucleotides outside the gene matches: 9. The CDR3 sequence is CASSLGQGLGQPQHF. The CDR3 region has the DNA TGTGCCAGCAGCCTCGGACAGGGTCTTGGTCAGCCCCAGCATTTT.